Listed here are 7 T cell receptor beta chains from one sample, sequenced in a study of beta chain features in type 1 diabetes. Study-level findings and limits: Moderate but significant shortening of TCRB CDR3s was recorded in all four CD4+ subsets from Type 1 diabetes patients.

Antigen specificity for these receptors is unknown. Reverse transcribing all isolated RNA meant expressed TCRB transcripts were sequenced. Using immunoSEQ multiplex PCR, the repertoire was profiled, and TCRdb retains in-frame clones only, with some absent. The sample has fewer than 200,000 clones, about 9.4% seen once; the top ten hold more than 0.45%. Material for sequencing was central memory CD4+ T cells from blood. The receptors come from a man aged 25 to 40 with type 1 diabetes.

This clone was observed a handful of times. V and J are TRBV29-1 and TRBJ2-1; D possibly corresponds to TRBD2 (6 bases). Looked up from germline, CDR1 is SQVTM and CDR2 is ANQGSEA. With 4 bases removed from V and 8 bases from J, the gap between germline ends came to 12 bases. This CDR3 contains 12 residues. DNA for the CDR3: TGCAGCGTTGCAGGCGGGGAATATGAGCAGTTCTTC. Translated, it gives CSVAGGEYEQFF.

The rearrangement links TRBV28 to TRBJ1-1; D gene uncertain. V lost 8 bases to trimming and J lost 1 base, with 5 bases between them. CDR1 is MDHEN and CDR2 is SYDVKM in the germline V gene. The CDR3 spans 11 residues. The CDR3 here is CASYSNTEAFF. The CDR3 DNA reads TGTGCCAGCTACTCGAACACTGAAGCTTTCTTT.

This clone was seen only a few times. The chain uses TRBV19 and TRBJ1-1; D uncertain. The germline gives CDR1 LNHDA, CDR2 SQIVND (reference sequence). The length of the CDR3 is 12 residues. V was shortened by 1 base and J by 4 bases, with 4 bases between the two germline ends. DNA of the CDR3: TGTGCCAGTAGTATAGCCGGCACTGAAGCTTTCTTT. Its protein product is CASSIAGTEAFF.

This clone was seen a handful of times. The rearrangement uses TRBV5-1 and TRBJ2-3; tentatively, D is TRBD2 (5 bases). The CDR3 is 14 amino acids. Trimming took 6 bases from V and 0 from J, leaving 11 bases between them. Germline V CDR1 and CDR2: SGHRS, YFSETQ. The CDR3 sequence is CASTYGESTDTQYF. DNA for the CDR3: TGCGCCAGCACCTACGGGGAAAGCACAGATACGCAGTATTTT.

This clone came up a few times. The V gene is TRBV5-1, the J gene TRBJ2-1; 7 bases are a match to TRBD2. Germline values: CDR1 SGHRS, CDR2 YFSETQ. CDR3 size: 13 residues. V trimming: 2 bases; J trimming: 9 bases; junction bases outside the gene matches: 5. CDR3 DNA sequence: TGCGCCAGCAGCTTCCGCGGGGAGGGTGAGCAGTTCTTC. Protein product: CASSFRGEGEQFF.

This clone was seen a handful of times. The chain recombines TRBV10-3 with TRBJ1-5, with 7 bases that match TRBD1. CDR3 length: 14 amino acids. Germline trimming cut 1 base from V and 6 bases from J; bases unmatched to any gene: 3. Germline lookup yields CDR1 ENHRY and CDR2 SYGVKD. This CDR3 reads CAISEFQGGQPQHF. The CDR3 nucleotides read TGTGCCATCAGTGAGTTCCAGGGGGGTCAGCCCCAGCATTTT.

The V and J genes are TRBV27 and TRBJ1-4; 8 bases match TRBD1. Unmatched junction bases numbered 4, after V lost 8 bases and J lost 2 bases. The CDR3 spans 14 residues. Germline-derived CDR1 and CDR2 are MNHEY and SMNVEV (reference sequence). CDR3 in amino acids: CASGRDRTNEKLFF. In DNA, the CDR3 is TGTGCCAGCGGGAGGGACAGGACTAATGAAAAACTGTTTTTT.